In this sample, the clone carrying this T cell receptor (beta chain) turned up a few times. Its specificity is unknown. Combining a sample-barcoded 5' primer with a J-beta primer mix, a second PCR ran for roughly 7 to 12 cycles. TCRdb re-called the 5' RACE reads through MiXCR, storing one row per CDR3 protein. The table has approximately 800,000 distinct CDR3 sequences, roughly 34% seen once. Germline V gene lookup returns CDR1 SEHNR and CDR2 FQNEAQ (reference sequence). There are 14 residues in the CDR3. V lost 5 bases to trimming and J lost 3 bases, with 13 bases between them. This record comes from a study of blood T cells in healthy people across ages. Turning to the study itself: Template switching retrieved approximately one barcoded beta molecule for each two T cells.

The authors extracted at least 6 micrograms of total RNA per sample. Study-level findings and limits: Naive T cell percentage by flow cytometry tracked strongly with beta diversity.

The origin of this receptor is a young man in good health. The chain carries TRBV7-9 and TRBJ1-1; D may be TRBD1 (6 bases). Material: blood. CDR3 sequence reads: CASSQVQGYTEAFF. The CDR3 region has the DNA TGTGCCAGCAGCCAGGTCCAGGGGTACACTGAAGCTTTCTTT.